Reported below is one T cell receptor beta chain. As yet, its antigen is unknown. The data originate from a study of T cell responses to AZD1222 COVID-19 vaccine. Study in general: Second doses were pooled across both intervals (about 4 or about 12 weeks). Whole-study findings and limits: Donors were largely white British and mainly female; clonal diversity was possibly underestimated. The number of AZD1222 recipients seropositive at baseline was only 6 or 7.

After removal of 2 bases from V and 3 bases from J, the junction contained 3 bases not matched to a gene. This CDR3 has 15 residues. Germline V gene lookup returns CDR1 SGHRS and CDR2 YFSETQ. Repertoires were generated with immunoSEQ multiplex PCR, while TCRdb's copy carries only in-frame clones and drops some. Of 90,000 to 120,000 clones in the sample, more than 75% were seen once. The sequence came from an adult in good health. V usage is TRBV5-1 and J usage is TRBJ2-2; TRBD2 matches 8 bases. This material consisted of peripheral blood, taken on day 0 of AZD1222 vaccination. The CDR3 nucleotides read TGCGCCAGCAGCTTAAGCGGGGGCTACACCGGGGAGCTGTTTTTT. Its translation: CASSLSGGYTGELFF.